These T cell receptor beta chains were read from a single sample in a study of glioma-infiltrating T cells after dendritic cell vaccination. Only in-frame clones appear in the TCRdb table, and some are missing; sequencing was by immunoSEQ multiplex PCR. The table has approximately 82,000 clones, about 90% seen once; the top ten hold approximately 2.9%. Material: blood, obtained before dendritic cell vaccination. These receptors were collected from a human donor with glioblastoma. CDR3s leave out the opening cysteine and the closing phenylalanine or tryptophan.

>TRBJ1-2|TRBV27
ASSFDRGSYGYT
>TRBJ2-5|TRBV18
ASSPNLGATGTGD
>TRBJ1-4|TRBV5-4
ASSLGSATNEKLF
>TRBJ1-2|TRBV11-3
ASSLTDLYGYT
>TRBJ2-3|TRBV9
ASSVTGTEEGTQY
>TRBJ2-7|TRBV5-1
ASSLGTGGRVTIYEQY
>TRBJ2-7|TRBV19
ASSPLAGAGSYEQY
>TRBJ2-1|TRBV5-4
ASSLLVATYNEQF
>TRBJ1-2|TRBV25-1
ASSAPGQLKYGYT
>TRBJ2-7|TRBV4-2
ASSQGGEAGGDEQY